This TCR beta chain was captured in a study of blood T cell repertoires in COVID-19. For the study at large: Material from acute and convalescent COVID-19 was sourced from the United States, Italy and Spain. Sources were T cells, B-cell-depleted T cells, or PBMCs; the material itself was cDNA or gDNA.

Authors' analysis steps: Researchers report that nucleated cell counts were estimated from reference gene primer amplification. Here immunoSEQ multiplex PCR was the method, and the copy in TCRdb shows in-frame clones only, minus some. Clonal size and the V and J genes are those of that table, whereas D and trimming came from the DNA. This sample has tens of thousands of clones; roughly 77% occur once, and the top ten carry around 16%. CDR1 is LNHDA and CDR2 is SQIVND in the germline V gene (reference sequence). This CDR3 region has 14 residues. V lost 4 bases, J lost 3 bases, and 10 bases lay in between.

The clonotype originates from a man older than 75 with acute or convalescent COVID-19. Specimen: peripheral blood. The chain carries TRBV19 and TRBJ1-5; possibly TRBD1 for D (5 bases). The CDR3 nucleotides are TGTGCCAGTAGTAGGACATTGTACAATCAGCCCCAGCATTTT. Amino acids: CASSRTLYNQPQHF. Combining the CDR3 with reference TRBV19 and TRBJ1-5 gives the whole variable domain DGGITQSPKYLFRKEGQNVTLSCEQNLNHDAMYWYRQDPGQGLRLIYYSQIVNDFQKGDIAEGYSVSREKKESFPLTVTSAQKNPTAFYLCASSRTLYNQPQHFGDGTRLSIL.